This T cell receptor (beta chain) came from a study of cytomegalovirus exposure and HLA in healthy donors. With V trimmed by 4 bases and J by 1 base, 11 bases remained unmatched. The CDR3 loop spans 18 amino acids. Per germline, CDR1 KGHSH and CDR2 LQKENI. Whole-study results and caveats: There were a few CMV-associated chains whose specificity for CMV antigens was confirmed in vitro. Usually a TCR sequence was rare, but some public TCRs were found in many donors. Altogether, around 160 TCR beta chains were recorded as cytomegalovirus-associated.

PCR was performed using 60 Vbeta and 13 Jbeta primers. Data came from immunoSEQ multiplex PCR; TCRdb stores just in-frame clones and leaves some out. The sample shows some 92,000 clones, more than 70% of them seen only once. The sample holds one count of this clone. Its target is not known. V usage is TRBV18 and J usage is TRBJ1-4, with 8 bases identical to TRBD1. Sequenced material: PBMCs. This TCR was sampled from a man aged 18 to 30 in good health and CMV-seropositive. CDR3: CASSLAGTGRGTNEKLFF. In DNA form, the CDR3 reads TGTGCCAGCTCACTTGCCGGGACAGGTAGAGGAACTAATGAAAAACTGTTTTTT.